Listed here are 10 T cell receptor delta chains from one sample, sequenced in a study of Vδ1+ human thymocytes. General study points: In the thymus, TRG and TRD repertoires looked highly polyclonal with Gaussian CDR3 lengths.

What these receptors recognize is not known. Extracted RNA was reverse transcribed into cDNA. CDR3 amplicons came from multiplex PCR with pooled V-gene forward and constant-region reverse primers. TCRdb reapplied CATT to the multiplex PCR reads. The repertoire holds 23,000 or so delta-chain clones, with more than 6% as singletons. The sequenced sample consisted of Vdelta1+ gamma-delta thymocytes from the thymus. Documented subset: FACS-sorted CD3+ TCRalphabeta- TCRVdelta1+ TCRVdelta2- thymocytes. The source of these receptors is a girl less than two years old who had congenital heart surgery.

A few counts support this clone. This chain links TRDV1 with TRDJ1; D may be TRDD3 (9 bases). The length of the CDR3 is 21 residues. Germline V gives CDR1 TSWWSYY, CDR2 QGS. Trimming removed 2 bases at V and 0 bases at J, with 28 bases between. CDR3 protein: CALGEGFLRMGDRGYTDKLIF. The CDR3 bases are TGTGCTCTTGGGGAAGGCTTCCTACGGATGGGGGATAGAGGGTACACCGATAAACTCATCTTT.

The chain carries TRDV1 and TRDJ1; 12 bases align to TRDD3. The ends lost 2 bases at V and 11 bases at J; junction bases unmatched: 18. The CDR3 is 18 amino acids. The germline V gene encodes CDR1 TSWWSYY and CDR2 QGS. Written as DNA, the CDR3 is TGTGCTCTTGGGGAAAAAGTTCCCTTCGGTACTGGGGGATACTGGCTCATCTTT. Its translation is CALGEKVPFGTGGYWLIF.

The chain employs TRDV1 and TRDJ1, with TRDD3 matching 9 bases. The CDR3 spans 21 residues. Germline-derived CDR1 and CDR2 are TSWWSYY and QGS. The ends lost 5 bases at V and 1 base at J; junction bases unmatched: 23. The chain's CDR3 is CALGPPPSFWGMVRVTDKLIF. CDR3 DNA sequence: TGTGCTCTTGGGCCCCCTCCTAGTTTCTGGGGGATGGTACGGGTCACCGATAAACTCATCTTT.

This chain uses TRDV1 with TRDJ1; D call uncertain. Matching the DNA to germline supplied the J gene, which TCRdb does not give. Germline V lookup: CDR1 TSWWSYY, CDR2 QGS. The CDR3 has 14 residues. Deletions cut 6 bases from V and 3 bases from J, with 14 bases between. CDR3 DNA: TGTGCTCTTGGAGCTTACGTGAACGCCGATAAACTCATCTTT. Protein: CALGAYVNADKLIF.

The table lists this clone with a few counts. The chain carries TRDV1 and TRDJ1, with 9 bases fitting TRDD2. Germline CDR1 TSWWSYY, CDR2 QGS. The trim removed 3 bases at V and 1 base at J, leaving 15 bases unmatched. The CDR3 sequence is 19 residues long. The CDR3 region has the DNA TGTGCTCTTGGGGACTGGCCTTCCTACGAGCTTGGGTTCACCGATAAACTCATCTTT. Translated, it gives CALGDWPSYELGFTDKLIF.

This clone showed up just a few times. The chain has TRDV1 and TRDJ1; D remains unclear. Trimming took off 9 bases at V and 0 bases at J, with 26 bases between the two ends. The germline V gene has CDR1 TSWWSYY and CDR2 QGS. The CDR3 spans 18 residues. CDR3 protein: CALLRSPLLPQYTDKLIF. Written as DNA, the CDR3 is TGTGCTCTCCTCCGATCCCCTTTATTACCGCAGTACACCGATAAACTCATCTTT.

This clone was counted between two and nine times. The chain uses TRDV1 and TRDJ1, with 10 bases lining up with TRDD3. The trim removed 4 bases at V and 0 bases at J, leaving 20 bases unmatched. Germline CDR1 is TSWWSYY and CDR2 is QGS. The CDR3 totals 21 residues. This chain's CDR3 is CALGVPSTSTITGGYTDKLIF. For the CDR3, the DNA is TGTGCTCTTGGGGTACCTTCTACCTCCACGATTACTGGGGGATACACCGATAAACTCATCTTT.

This clone showed up just a few times. The junction departs from germline at one end; a sequencing error may be responsible. Other DNA sequences in the sample encode the same CDR3. The rearrangement joins TRDV1 to TRDJ1; D unresolved. The CDR3 runs 16 residues. Germline CDR1 TSWWSYY, CDR2 QGS. The CDR3 region is CALGQNRACNTDKLIF. DNA for the CDR3: TGTGCTCTTGGGCAAAACAGGGCGTGCAACACCGATAAGCTCATCTTT.

This clone showed up just a few times. J is TRDJ1 and V is TRDV1; 12 bases align to TRDD3. The V and J ends lost 1 base and 7 bases, in that order; junction bases with no gene match: 25. There are 22 residues in the CDR3. CDR1 is TSWWSYY, CDR2 QGS, per germline. In nucleotides, the CDR3 is TGTGCTCTTGGGGAACCGGCGGCTTCCTACTCTCTCGTCTGGGGGATACGTCGTAAACTCATCTTT. It is translated as CALGEPAASYSLVWGIRRKLIF.

The sample holds a few counts of this clone. The rearrangement joins TRDV1 to TRDJ1; 9 bases line up with TRDD2. Unmatched junction bases numbered 31, after V lost 5 bases and J lost 0 bases. The CDR3 spans 24 residues. Germline-derived CDR1 and CDR2 are TSWWSYY and QGS. The DNA of the CDR3 is TGTGCTCTTGGGTATCACCGCCTTCCTACGGCCGGGGGACGCCGGGGAACGTACACCGATAAACTCATCTTT. This sequence encodes CALGYHRLPTAGGRRGTYTDKLIF.